The 3 T cell receptor beta chains given below trace back to one sample, sequenced in a study of tumor-infiltrating lymphocytes in primary liver carcinoma. With a constant-region primer, TCR beta cDNA was made from approximately 520 ng of total RNA. Libraries for TCR beta were built through three nested multiplex PCR rounds, which together made up a slightly modified ARM-PCR procedure. With TRBV1-TRBV30 forward primers and a C-beta reverse primer, the first two PCR rounds were run for around 11 cycles each. From the multiplex PCR reads, TCRdb called clonotypes with MiXCR, one entry per CDR3 protein. The table lists more than 90,000 distinct CDR3 sequences, around 73% of them singletons. Unsorted bulk tissue, about 18-32 mg of it, served as the source for co-extraction of RNA and DNA. The sample taken for sequencing was liver tumor tissue from sampling region 2. Subset in this sample: tumor region T2, inferior pole. These receptors were collected from a woman aged 55-69 years with primary liver carcinoma and hepatitis B virus infection.

Concerning this clonotype: A read error may account for a junction end that differs from germline. The V and J genes are TRBV11-2 and TRBJ2-2, with D maybe TRBD2 (5 bases). CDR3 length: 14 amino acids. CDR1 and CDR2 (germline): SGHAT, FQNNGV. The CDR3: CARSKGRESGELFF. CDR3 coding DNA: TGTGCCAGGAGTAAAGGCCGGGAATCTGGGGAGTTGTTTTTT.

This clonotype came up many times. The chain carries TRBV6-6 and TRBJ2-2; D not resolved. Per the germline V gene, CDR1 is MNHNY and CDR2 is SVGAGI (reference sequence). The CDR3 is 13 residues long. Trimming removed 6 bases from V and 0 bases from J, with 5 bases in between. For the CDR3, the DNA is TGTGCCAGCAGGGGTTCGAACACCGGGGAGCTGTTTTTT. Translating gives CASRGSNTGELFF.

Turning to this clonotype: One end of the junction fails to match germline, which may point to a read error. The chain uses TRBV5-1 and TRBJ2-3, with TRBD2 matching over 13 bases. The CDR3 totals 19 residues. Per the germline V gene, CDR1 is SGHRS and CDR2 is YFSETQ. The CDR3 here is CASSLEGATSGRSTDTRYF. The CDR3 DNA reads as TGCGCCAGCAGCTTGGAAGGGGCGACTAGCGGGAGGTCCACAGATACGCGGTATTTT. Variable domain in full (rest from reference TRBV5-1 and TRBJ2-3): KAGVTQTPRYLIKTRGQQVTLSCSPISGHRSVSWYQQTPGQGLQFLFEYFSETQRNKGNFPGRFSGRQFSNSRSEMNVSTLELGDSALYLCASSLEGATSGRSTDTRYFGPGTRLTVL.